This T cell receptor beta chain was identified during a study of T-cell memory formation after mild COVID-19. General study results and limits: A balance of CD4 and CD8 characterized clones contracting day 15 to 85, whereas later expanders leaned CD4+. That cross-reactive memory joined was suggested by some responding clones appearing in pre-infection memory. Of the contracting clones, CD4+ ones lay mainly in CM and EM, and CD8+ ones in EMRA.

Note on this clonotype: Antigen specificity is unknown.

Between the trimmed V and J ends, which lost 0 bases and 1 base, there was a span of 7 bases. The CDR3 covers 14 residues. CDR1 SGHRS and CDR2 YFSETQ come from the germline V gene. TCRdb passed the 5' RACE reads through MiXCR, listing each CDR3 protein once. This repertoire shows around 200,000 distinct CDR3 sequences, under 20% found once; its top ten account for 3.9%. The sample taken for sequencing was PBMCs or a T cell subset sorted from them (not recorded which). The source of this sequence is a man younger than 30 who had mild COVID-19 (a few samples of this study predate the infection). Cell type and time point are not known. This rearrangement joins TRBV5-1 to TRBJ1-1, with D uncertain. The CDR3 DNA reads as TGCGCCAGCAGCTTGGTGTTAGGGAACACTGAAGCTTTCTTT. Translating it yields CASSLVLGNTEAFF. The full variable domain, rest sourced from reference TRBV5-1 and TRBJ1-1, is KAGVTQTPRYLIKTRGQQVTLSCSPISGHRSVSWYQQTPGQGLQFLFEYFSETQRNKGNFPGRFSGRQFSNSRSEMNVSTLELGDSALYLCASSLVLGNTEAFFGQGTRLTVV.